These 30 T cell receptor beta chains were sequenced from one sample in a study of cytomegalovirus exposure and HLA in healthy donors. 13 Jbeta primers and 60 Vbeta primers were used for the PCR. Repertoires were generated with immunoSEQ multiplex PCR, while TCRdb's copy carries only in-frame clones and drops some. The sample includes 110,000 to 150,000 clones, 76% of them seen just once. The specimen was PBMCs. The receptors come from a woman aged 40 to 50 in good health and CMV-seronegative.

The V and J genes are TRBV10-1 and TRBJ2-7; D may be TRBD2 (5 bases). V lost 3 bases, J lost 1 base, and 10 bases lay in between. The germline gives CDR1 WNHNN, CDR2 SYGVQD (reference sequence). The CDR3 is made up of 14 amino acids. CDR3 sequence (DNA): TGCGCCAGCAGTGAAAGTCAGCGGTCCTACGAGCAGTACTTC. Its translation: CASSESQRSYEQYF.

The chain has TRBV2 and TRBJ1-6, with D possibly matching TRBD1 (6 bases). With 6 bases removed from V and 10 bases from J, the gap between germline ends came to 19 bases. The CDR3 is 15 residues long. Germline V gives CDR1 SNHLY, CDR2 FYNNEI. CDR3 in amino acids: CASSPFGGGGSPLHF. Here the CDR3 DNA reads TGTGCCAGCAGCCCCTTCGGGGGGGGCGGCTCACCCCTCCACTTT.

This clone has only one observation. The chain joins TRBV28 to TRBJ2-7; D is uncertain. The CDR3 totals 12 residues. Per the germline V gene, CDR1 is MDHEN and CDR2 is SYDVKM. V lost 5 bases to trimming and J lost 0 bases, with 5 bases between them. In DNA, the CDR3 is TGTGCCAGCAGTCCTCCCTCCTACGAGCAGTACTTC. This sequence encodes CASSPPSYEQYF.

This chain links TRBV19 with TRBJ1-3; perhaps TRBD1 as D (6 bases). This CDR3 has 13 residues. The germline V gene encodes CDR1 LNHDA and CDR2 SQIVND (reference sequence). V lost 9 bases and J lost 2, with 11 bases in between. The CDR3 sequence is CARWGLTGNTIYF. The CDR3 coding sequence is TGTGCCAGGTGGGGGCTAACTGGAAACACCATATATTTT.

The V call is TRBV11-2, the J call TRBJ1-1, with D uncertain. CDR1 SGHAT and CDR2 FQNNGV come from the germline V gene. This CDR3 comprises 17 residues. Trimming took off 6 bases at V and 2 bases at J, with 22 bases between the two ends. CDR3 region: CASRGLRDEVRNTEAFF. The DNA for the CDR3 is TGTGCCAGCAGAGGGTTACGGGATGAGGTCAGAAACACTGAAGCTTTCTTT.

This clone was picked up one time. One end of the junction does not line up with germline, which may come from a read error. The chain couples TRBV7-9 to TRBJ2-7; TRBD1 might be the D (6 bases). The CDR3 has 15 residues. CDR1 and CDR2 from the germline V gene are SEHNR and FQNEAQ (reference sequence). CDR3 in DNA: TGTTCCAGCAGCTTAGGGCGACAGGAAACCTACGAGCAGTACTTC. It is translated as CSSSLGRQETYEQYF. The entire variable domain, with the rest obtained from reference TRBV7-9 and TRBJ2-7, is as follows: DTGVSQNPRHKITKRGQNVTFRCDPISEHNRLYWYRQTLGQGPEFLTYFQNEAQLEKSRLLSDRFSAERPKGSFSTLEIQRTEQGDSAMYLCSSSLGRQETYEQYFGPGTRLTVT.

The CDR3 reads CASSSGTRGTIQPQHF. CDR3 DNA sequence: TGTGCCAGTAGTAGCGGGACCAGGGGGACGATTCAGCCCCAGCATTTT. The chain employs TRBV19 and TRBJ1-5, with 7 bases that match TRBD1. Germline V lookup: CDR1 LNHDA, CDR2 SQIVND (reference sequence). V lost 4 bases to trimming and J lost 6 bases; unmatched junction nucleotides: 12. The CDR3 is 16 residues long.

The rearrangement joins TRBV19 to TRBJ1-4; a weak D match, TRBD1 (5 bases). The germline V and J ends were trimmed by 1 base and 8 bases, with 11 bases remaining between them. This CDR3 is built from 14 residues. The germline V gene encodes CDR1 LNHDA and CDR2 SQIVND (reference sequence). CDR3 sequence reads: CASSIGGAGEKLFF. DNA for the CDR3: TGTGCCAGTAGTATAGGAGGGGCGGGAGAAAAACTGTTTTTT.

J is TRBJ2-1 and V is TRBV4-1; 13 nucleotides agree with TRBD2. Germline V gene data show CDR1 as MGHRA and CDR2 as YSYEKL. V lost 7 bases to trimming and J lost 0 bases; unmatched junction nucleotides: 6. There are 17 residues in the CDR3. Here the CDR3 DNA reads TGCGCCAGCACCCGAGGGACTAGCGGGGTCTCCTACAATGAGCAGTTCTTC. Its protein is CASTRGTSGVSYNEQFF.

This chain's CDR3 is CASSLGRTYGYTF. CDR3 in DNA: TGTGCCAGCAGTTTAGGACGGACTTATGGCTACACCTTC. The chain joins TRBV6-6 to TRBJ1-2; D gene ambiguous. Trimming removed 4 bases at V and 5 bases at J, with 11 bases between. Germline V gene lookup returns CDR1 MNHNY and CDR2 SVGAGI (reference sequence). The CDR3 runs 13 residues.

This sequence joins TRBV7-8 and TRBJ2-1; D remains ambiguous. CDR1 and CDR2 from the germline V gene are SGHVS and FQNEAQ. The V end was cut by 4 bases, the J end by 0 bases, with 7 bases between. The CDR3 is 14 residues long. For the CDR3, the DNA is TGTGCCAGCAGCTCCCGTTTCTCCTACAATGAGCAGTTCTTC. It is translated as CASSSRFSYNEQFF.

This clone was recorded a few times. The CDR3 DNA reads as TGTGCCAGCAGCCAAGACCGACTTGTCGGAAACACCATATATTTT. Residues: CASSQDRLVGNTIYF. The chain links TRBV14 to TRBJ1-3; no clear D gene. The CDR3 sequence is 15 residues long. From germline, CDR1 is SGHDN and CDR2 FVKESK. The V end lost 0 bases, the J end lost 4 bases, and 10 bases lay between the germline ends.

This clone has a handful of counts. The chain employs TRBV5-6 and TRBJ1-1; 7 bases match TRBD1. Germline trimming cut 1 base from V and 6 bases from J; bases unmatched to any gene: 3. The CDR3 totals 13 residues. CDR1 and CDR2 (germline): SGHDT, YYEEEE. CDR3 residues: CASSLIGGAEAFF. The CDR3 DNA sequence: TGTGCCAGCAGCTTGATAGGGGGCGCTGAAGCTTTCTTT. The whole variable domain, filled in from reference TRBV5-6 and TRBJ1-1, reads DAGVTQSPTHLIKTRGQQVTLRCSPKSGHDTVSWYQQALGQGPQFIFQYYEEEERQRGNFPDRFSGHQFPNYSSELNVNALLLGDSALYLCASSLIGGAEAFFGQGTRLTVV.

This rearrangement joins TRBV28 to TRBJ2-2; 14 nucleotides align to TRBD2. Trimming removed 10 bases from V and 4 bases from J; junction bases left unmatched: 5. The germline gives CDR1 MDHEN, CDR2 SYDVKM. This CDR3 contains 15 residues. The chain's CDR3 is CANKTSGGVTGELFF. CDR3 nucleotides: TGTGCCAACAAGACTAGCGGGGGGGTCACCGGGGAGCTGTTTTTT.

The chain has TRBV18 and TRBJ2-5, with TRBD1 matching 10 bases. The DNA end is more similar to TRBJ2-7, so the J call may be wrong. Germline V CDR1 and CDR2: KGHSH, LQKENI. This CDR3 spans 15 amino acids. The CDR3 loop reads CASSPGQGVSYEQYF. For the CDR3, the DNA is TGTGCCAGCTCACCAGGACAGGGGGTATCCTACGAGCAGTACTTC.

The chain is built from TRBV30 and TRBJ1-6, with 7 positions matching TRBD1. The trim removed 0 bases at V and 8 bases at J, leaving 7 bases unmatched. The CDR3 runs to 15 residues. The germline V gene has CDR1 GTSNPN and CDR2 SVGIG (reference sequence). The CDR3 bases are TGTGCCTGGAGTGTACTTCAGGGGGGCGATTCACCCCTCCACTTT. This encodes CAWSVLQGGDSPLHF.

This clone appeared a few times. The V gene is TRBV5-1, the J gene TRBJ1-1, with unresolved D. CDR3 length equals 14 residues. Trimming removed 2 bases from V and 1 base from J, with 9 bases in between. CDR1 is SGHRS and CDR2 is YFSETQ in the germline V gene. CDR3 residues: CASSLDTPNTEAFF. The CDR3 DNA sequence: TGCGCCAGCAGCTTAGATACACCGAACACTGAAGCTTTCTTT.

The rearrangement uses TRBV2 and TRBJ2-3, with D unclear. V lost 6 bases and J lost 2, with 6 bases in between. This CDR3 region has 12 residues. Germline CDR1 is SNHLY and CDR2 is FYNNEI. The CDR3 DNA reads TGTGCCAGCAGACAGTACACAGATACGCAGTATTTT. It translates to CASRQYTDTQYF.

About this clone itself: This specimen includes other DNA sequences encoding the same CDR3. The J gene is TRBJ2-3, the V gene TRBV4-2, with 8 bases identical to TRBD2. This CDR3 has 16 amino acids. Trimming took 1 base from V and 5 from J; bases not matched to a gene: 8. CDR1 LGHNA and CDR2 YNFKEQ come from the germline V gene. The CDR3 is CASSQVSGEAGDTQYF. DNA for the CDR3: TGTGCCAGCAGCCAAGTTAGCGGGGAGGCGGGAGATACGCAGTATTTT.

This sequence joins TRBV27 and TRBJ1-1; 8 positions match TRBD1. With V trimmed by 8 bases and J by 7 bases, 9 bases remained unmatched. This CDR3 region has 13 residues. Germline lookup yields CDR1 MNHEY and CDR2 SMNVEV (reference sequence). CDR3 in amino acids: CASQDRGWDEAFF. CDR3 sequence (DNA): TGTGCCAGCCAAGACAGGGGTTGGGATGAAGCTTTCTTT.

The V call is TRBV10-3, the J call TRBJ1-2, with a weak D call TRBD1 (5 bases). Trimming removed 3 bases at V and 2 bases at J, with 10 bases between. Germline V gives CDR1 ENHRY, CDR2 SYGVKD. The CDR3 extends over 14 amino acids. The CDR3 DNA sequence: TGTGCCATCAGTGAATTGGCAGGGAACTATGGCTACACCTTC. Protein product: CAISELAGNYGYTF.

V and J are TRBV7-6 and TRBJ2-1; TRBD2 matches at 8 bases. Trimming removed 1 base from V and 6 bases from J; junction bases left unmatched: 5. Germline CDR1 is SGHVS and CDR2 is FNYEAQ. CDR3 length equals 15 residues. The CDR3 loop is CASSLVAGGRNEQFF. For the CDR3, the DNA is TGTGCCAGCAGCTTAGTCGCGGGAGGACGCAATGAGCAGTTCTTC. Full variable domain (remainder filled in from reference TRBV7-6 and TRBJ2-1): GAGVSQSPRYKVTKRGQDVALRCDPISGHVSLYWYRQALGQGPEFLTYFNYEAQQDKSGLPNDRFSAERPEGSISTLTIQRTEQRDSAMYRCASSLVAGGRNEQFFGPGTRLTVL.

A single count supports this clone. The J gene is TRBJ2-1, the V gene TRBV30, with D possibly TRBD2 on 6 matching bases. Trimming removed 0 bases at V and 10 bases at J, with 13 bases between. The CDR3 is made up of 13 amino acids. Germline CDR1 is GTSNPN and CDR2 is SVGIG (reference sequence). CDR3 region: CAWSVQSAGEQFF. CDR3 DNA sequence: TGTGCCTGGAGTGTCCAAAGTGCGGGAGAGCAGTTCTTC.

The gene calls are TRBV13 and TRBJ2-7; the match to TRBD2 covers 10 bases. This CDR3 is built from 16 residues. Germline-derived CDR1 and CDR2 are PRHDT and FYEKMQ (reference sequence). J lost 3 bases, V lost 4 bases, and 9 bases had no gene match. This CDR3 reads CASSSTISGRFYEQYF. The CDR3 region has the DNA TGTGCCAGCAGCTCAACTATTAGCGGGAGGTTCTACGAGCAGTACTTC.

The chain joins TRBV30 to TRBJ1-5, with 7 nucleotides matching TRBD1. This CDR3 is 18 amino acids long. CDR1 and CDR2 (germline): GTSNPN, SVGIG (reference sequence). V dropped 1 base and J dropped 3; count of bases not matched to a gene: 15. The CDR3 loop is CAWSGPNYDREYNQPQHF. The CDR3 region has the DNA TGTGCCTGGAGTGGCCCAAACTATGACAGGGAGTACAATCAGCCCCAGCATTTT.

This rearrangement joins TRBV10-3 to TRBJ2-7; TRBD1 is a possible D gene (5 bases). The CDR3 contains 15 residues. Germline V gene lookup returns CDR1 ENHRY and CDR2 SYGVKD. With 0 bases removed from V and 0 bases from J, the gap between germline ends came to 9 bases. The CDR3 region has the DNA TGTGCCATCAGTGAGTCTGTGACAGCCTCCTACGAGCAGTACTTC. Translation: CAISESVTASYEQYF.

CDR3 sequence: CASSIDREGLNTEAFF. The CDR3 DNA is TGTGCCAGTAGTATAGATCGGGAGGGCTTGAACACTGAAGCTTTCTTT. The rearrangement joins TRBV19 to TRBJ1-1; no definite D call. Germline lookup yields CDR1 LNHDA and CDR2 SQIVND (reference sequence). With 0 bases removed from V and 0 bases from J, the gap between germline ends came to 11 bases. This CDR3 is built from 16 residues. Complete variable domain (other parts from reference TRBV19 and TRBJ1-1): DGGITQSPKYLFRKEGQNVTLSCEQNLNHDAMYWYRQDPGQGLRLIYYSQIVNDFQKGDIAEGYSVSREKKESFPLTVTSAQKNPTAFYLCASSIDREGLNTEAFFGQGTRLTVV.

The sample holds a few counts of this clone. The chain recombines TRBV6-5 with TRBJ1-1; the D is unclear. V dropped 0 bases and J dropped 2 bases, with 13 bases sitting between them. The CDR3 loop spans 16 amino acids. Germline CDR1 is MNHEY and CDR2 is SVGAGI. CDR3 coding DNA: TGTGCCAGCAGTTACTCCACCGCGGGAGCCAACACTGAAGCTTTCTTT. It translates to CASSYSTAGANTEAFF.

This rearrangement joins TRBV5-8 to TRBJ2-3, with D possibly TRBD2 on 6 matching bases. Trimming took off 4 bases at V and 2 bases at J, with 11 bases between the two ends. Germline V gives CDR1 SGHTS, CDR2 YDEGEE. CDR3 size: 14 residues. CDR3 sequence reads: CASSPGLPTDTQYF. Written as DNA, the CDR3 is TGTGCCAGCAGCCCGGGACTTCCCACAGATACGCAGTATTTT.

V gene TRBV30 combines with J gene TRBJ1-4; D uncertain. This CDR3 is 14 amino acids long. The V end lost 2 bases, the J end lost 5 bases, and 12 bases lay between the germline ends. Germline lookup yields CDR1 GTSNPN and CDR2 SVGIG (reference sequence). CDR3 loop: CAWSPRGPNEKLFF. The DNA of the CDR3 is TGTGCCTGGAGTCCCCGGGGTCCCAATGAAAAACTGTTTTTT.